One and the same sample provided the 5 T cell receptor beta chains below, sequenced in a study of cytomegalovirus exposure and HLA in healthy donors (dated by TCRdb to between 2016 and 2019). The protocol used for the library was the immunoSEQ multiplex PCR assay. For the multiplex PCR, a mixture combining 60 forward primers for TCR Vbeta segments and 13 reverse primers for TCR Jbeta segments was used. TCRdb took this table from immuneACCESS and kept in-frame rearrangements with V and J called. Such tables lack part of the clones; where checked against another copy, unresolved V genes explain under half of the gap, and the rest is unexplained. The sample's clone listing holds roughly 190,000 clones. The top ten constitute about 6.5% of the sample. The source material was PBMCs. Source of these receptors: a man aged 25 to 45 in good health and CMV-seronegative.

The J gene is TRBJ2-1, the V gene TRBV28, with a tentative D call TRBD2 (5 bases). Trimming removed 8 bases from V and 5 bases from J, with 16 bases in between. In germline, CDR1 is MDHEN, CDR2 SYDVKM. The CDR3 is 14 residues long. CDR3 residues: CASLARTRHNEQFF. The CDR3 DNA reads TGTGCCAGCCTAGCCCGGACCCGTCACAATGAGCAGTTCTTC.

The chain couples TRBV27 to TRBJ2-3, with TRBD2 matching over 10 bases. The germline V gene has CDR1 MNHEY and CDR2 SMNVEV (reference sequence). Losses at the gene ends were 3 bases for V and 2 bases for J; bases not matched to a gene: 14. This CDR3 is 19 amino acids long. CDR3 nucleotide sequence: TGTGCCAGCAGTTTCAGGGTTCTGCTAGCGGGAGAAGACACAGATACGCAGTATTTT. This encodes CASSFRVLLAGEDTDTQYF.

The genes are TRBV28 and TRBJ1-5; D unresolved. The germline V gene encodes CDR1 MDHEN and CDR2 SYDVKM. Trimming pared 6 bases from V and 4 bases from J, leaving 10 bases between. CDR3 length equals 13 residues. The chain's CDR3 is CASRRLGNQPQHF. CDR3 nucleotide sequence: TGTGCCAGCAGGAGGCTTGGGAATCAGCCCCAGCATTTT.

V is TRBV4-2 and J is TRBJ1-5; tentative D call: TRBD1 (5 bases). The CDR3 is 16 amino acids. Trimming took off 0 bases at V and 0 bases at J, with 9 bases between the two ends. The germline CDR1 and CDR2 sequences are LGHNA and YNFKEQ. The CDR3 nucleotides read TGTGCCAGCAGCCAAGAGCGCAGGGCTAGCAATCAGCCCCAGCATTTT. Translated: CASSQERRASNQPQHF.

Remarks on this clone: Mismatch with germline at one junction end may stem from a read error. The CDR3 DNA sequence: TGTGCCAGCAGCGTAGCCGGGACAGGGGAGAACCCTCATTTT. It encodes CASSVAGTGENPHF. The chain recombines TRBV9 with TRBJ1-3; 10 bases fit TRBD1. This CDR3 is 14 amino acids long. The germline V gene encodes CDR1 SGDLS and CDR2 YYNGEE.